These T cell receptor beta chains were read from a single sample in a study of preoperative IRX-2 immunotherapy in early breast cancer. The repertoire was sequenced with immunoSEQ multiplex PCR; TCRdb's copy has only in-frame clones and lacks some. This table has 55,000 to 70,000 clones, 94% appearing once. This sample was obtained from a patient treated with IRX-2 immunotherapy. The source of these receptors is a human donor with breast cancer. CDR3s include the opening cysteine and the closing phenylalanine or tryptophan. D genes are given only for firm matches. Expanded clones get a size class; other rows say once, few or many, or leave the size out.

TRBJ2-3 | TRBV7-3 | NA | TRBD1 | TGTGCCAGCAGCGAAGACAGGGGGTCCACAGATACGCAGTATTTT | CASSEDRGSTDTQYF
TRBJ2-1 | TRBV18 | NA | TRBD2 | TGTGCCAGCTCACACGCCATAGCGGGATCCCTCTACAATGAGCAGTTCTTC | CASSHAIAGSLYNEQFF
TRBJ2-2 | TRBV21-1 | NA | NA | TGTGCCAGCAGCACCGGACTAGCGGGATCTTGGGGGGGGGAGCTGTTTTTT | CASSTGLAGSWGGELFF
TRBJ2-1 | TRBV4-3 | NA | NA | TGCGCCAGCAGCCAAGAACTTCTGGTGTTTAGCTCCTACAATGAGCAGTTCTTC | CASSQELLVFSSYNEQFF
TRBJ2-7 | TRBV19 | NA | TRBD1 | TGTGCCAGTAGTTTGTCTTATGGACAGGGGTCCTACGAGCAGTACTTC | CASSLSYGQGSYEQYF
TRBJ1-5 | TRBV29-1 | NA | TRBD1 | TGCAGCGCGGGGACAGTGAATCAGCCCCAGCATTTT | CSAGTVNQPQHF
TRBJ2-2 | TRBV7-8 | NA | NA | TGTGCCAGCAGCTTAGGGCCAATCGCGAACACCGGGGAGCTGTTTTTT | CASSLGPIANTGELFF
TRBJ2-7 | TRBV29-1 | NA | NA | TGCAGCGTTGGTGGGGGGCGTCGCTGGTACGAGCAGTACTTC | CSVGGGRRWYEQYF
TRBJ2-3 | TRBV18 | NA | TRBD2 | TGTGCCAGCTCACCATTCGGGAGCGGGAGGACCACCACAGATACGCAGTATTTT | CASSPFGSGRTTTDTQYF
TRBJ2-5 | TRBV19 | NA | TRBD2 | TGTGCCAGTAGTATTGCTAGCGGGGGGGCCGGGGAGACCCAGTACTTC | CASSIASGGAGETQYF
TRBJ1-1 | TRBV7-2 | NA | NA | TGTGCCAGCAGCCCAGCCCCCATCGGGCGGGAAGCTTTCTTT | CASSPAPIGREAFF
TRBJ1-5 | TRBV5-3 | NA | NA | TGTGCCAGAAGCTTCTCCAGGCGGGGTAGTGGGGACAATCAGCCCCAGCATTTT | CARSFSRRGSGDNQPQHF
TRBJ2-5 | TRBV5-1 | NA | NA | TGCGCCAGCAGCCGAGTGGGGGGCGGGATAGAGACCCAGTACTTC | CASSRVGGGIETQYF
TRBJ2-2 | TRBV15 | NA | TRBD2 | TGTGCCACCAGCAGGGGACCTAGCGGGAGGGCAAGGACCGGGGAGCTGTTTTTT | CATSRGPSGRARTGELFF
TRBJ2-5 | TRBV21-1 | NA | NA | TGTGCCAGCAGCAAACCGGGACTAGTACAGACCCAGTACTTC | CASSKPGLVQTQYF
TRBJ2-1 | TRBV6-5 | NA | NA | TGTGCCAGCAGTTACTCGTTTAATTACAATGAGCAGTTCTTC | CASSYSFNYNEQFF
TRBJ2-1 | TRBV6-6 | NA | NA | TGTGCCAGCAGGCCTGGTTCCTACAATGAGCAGTTCTTC | CASRPGSYNEQFF
TRBJ1-3 | TRBV29-1 | once | NA | TGCAGCGTTGAGAGGGGCTCCTCTGGAAACACCATATATTTT | CSVERGSSGNTIYF
TRBJ1-5 | TRBV6-5 | few | NA | TGTGCCAGCCGGACAGCCAATCAGCCCCAGCATTTT | CASRTANQPQHF
TRBJ2-3 | TRBV11-2 | once | TRBD1 | TGTGCCAGCAGCCCAGGGGGTAGCAGAAGCACAGATACGCAGTATTTT | CASSPGGSRSTDTQYF
TRBJ1-4 | TRBV14 | NA | NA | TGTGCCAGCAGCCATTTTAACGACAGGAATGAAAAACTGTTTTTT | CASSHFNDRNEKLFF
TRBJ2-1 | TRBV6-5 | NA | TRBD1 | TGTGCCAGCACCCAACAGGGGTCCAATGAGCAGTTCTTC | CASTQQGSNEQFF
TRBJ1-2 | TRBV7-3 | once | NA | TGTGCCAGCAGCCCGCGGGCAGGCTATGGCTACACCTTC | CASSPRAGYGYTF
TRBJ2-3 | TRBV5-4 | NA | NA | TGTGCCAGCAGCTTGCAGGGGACAGATACGCAGTATTTT | CASSLQGTDTQYF
TRBJ1-2 | TRBV10-2 | NA | TRBD1 | TGCGCGTCAGGGGGCGACTATGGCTACACCTTC | CASGGDYGYTF
TRBJ2-1 | TRBV5-4 | NA | NA | TGTGCCAGCAGCTTGGGGCTATTGGATGAGCAGTTCTTC | CASSLGLLDEQFF
TRBJ2-1 | TRBV5-1 | NA | NA | TGCGCCAGCAGCAGCCCCATTGATGAGCAGTTCTTC | CASSSPIDEQFF
TRBJ2-2 | TRBV7-6 | NA | NA | TGTGCCAGCAGCTTATCGCCGGCTGGTATAAACACCGGGGAGCTGTTTTTT | CASSLSPAGINTGELFF
TRBJ2-5 | TRBV10-3 | NA | TRBD1 | TGTGCCACAGGGACAGGGAAGGAGACCCAGTACTTC | CATGTGKETQYF
TRBJ2-1 | TRBV29-1 | NA | TRBD2 | TGCAGCGCCCTAGACATGGCGGGAGAACGGGAGCAGTTCTTC | CSALDMAGEREQFF
TRBJ2-5 | TRBV28 | NA | NA | TGTGCCAGCAGTTTTATCCGGCGGGGAAGGGAGACCCAGTACTTC | CASSFIRRGRETQYF
TRBJ2-7 | TRBV4-2 | NA | NA | TGTGCCAGCAACCTAGGCCCGGGTCCCTACGAGCAGTACTTC | CASNLGPGPYEQYF
TRBJ2-3 | TRBV5-1 | NA | NA | TGCGCCAGCGAAGGGGAGGGCACAGATACGCAGTATTTT | CASEGEGTDTQYF
TRBJ1-1 | TRBV14 | NA | NA | TGTGCCAGCAGCAGAGGGGTACCGAGCACTGAAGCTTTCTTT | CASSRGVPSTEAFF
TRBJ2-4 | TRBV7-2 | NA | NA | TGTGCCAGCAGCCTTCTAGGGCCCTCTAAAAACATTCAGTACTTC | CASSLLGPSKNIQYF
TRBJ1-5 | TRBV19 | NA | NA | TGTGCCAGTAGTATTTCCAGCAATCAGCCCCAGCATTTT | CASSISSNQPQHF
TRBJ2-6 | TRBV28 | NA | NA | TGTGCCAGCACCCTAGCGATGGCTGGGGCCAACGTCCTGACTTTC | CASTLAMAGANVLTF
TRBJ2-1 | TRBV7-2 | NA | NA | TGTGCCAGCAGCCCTGGGATGGTTGAGCAGTTCTTC | CASSPGMVEQFF
TRBJ2-3 | TRBV5-4 | once | NA | TGTGCCAGCAGCTTGTCAACTAGGAACACAGATACGCAGTATTTT | CASSLSTRNTDTQYF
TRBJ2-3 | TRBV5-1 | few | TRBD2 | TGCGCCAGCAGCCTGGGACTAGCGGGAGGACCCACAGATACGCAGTATTTT | CASSLGLAGGPTDTQYF
TRBJ1-5 | TRBV19 | NA | TRBD1 | TGTGCCACTACTGGGACAGGGTTAAGCAATCAGCCCCAGCATTTT | CATTGTGLSNQPQHF
TRBJ1-5 | TRBV28 | once | NA | TGTGCCAGCAGTTCGGTAGGGACCGGTAGCAATCAGCCCCAGCATTTT | CASSSVGTGSNQPQHF
TRBJ2-5 | TRBV2 | NA | NA | TGTGCCAGCAGTGGCCCCGGGAACTACCAAGAGACCCAGTACTTC | CASSGPGNYQETQYF
TRBJ1-1 | TRBV13 | NA | TRBD1 | TGTGCCAGCAGCAACGGACAGGGGAACACTGAAGCTTTCTTT | CASSNGQGNTEAFF
TRBJ2-2 | TRBV7-9 | NA | NA | TGTGCCAGCAGCCCGTACGGGGAGCTGTTTTTT | CASSPYGELFF
TRBJ2-1 | TRBV19 | NA | TRBD2 | TGTGCCAGTAGTCGGGACTACAATACCTACAATGAGCAGTTCTTC | CASSRDYNTYNEQFF
TRBJ2-7 | TRBV28 | NA | NA | TGTGCCAGCAGTTCTCCCCTAGGCCCCTACGAGCAGTACTTC | CASSSPLGPYEQYF
TRBJ2-3 | TRBV7-3 | NA | NA | TGTGCCAGCAGGGACCGGGGCGAGACTCCGCAGTATTTT | CASRDRGETPQYF
TRBJ2-5 | TRBV7-9 | NA | TRBD2 | TGTGCCAGCAGCCGAGCGGGGGGGGAGACCCAGTACTTC | CASSRAGGETQYF
TRBJ1-5 | TRBV9 | NA | NA | TGTGCCAGCAGCGTAACAGGGTCCCACAATCAGCCCCAGCATTTT | CASSVTGSHNQPQHF
TRBJ2-2 | TRBV7-2 | NA | NA | TGTGCCAGCAGCCCTGTATACGGGGAGCTGTTTTTT | CASSPVYGELFF
TRBJ1-1 | TRBV5-1 | NA | TRBD1 | TGCGCCAGCAGCTTGACAGGGGGCGATGATGAGGCTTTCTTT | CASSLTGGDDEAFF
TRBJ2-7 | TRBV10-3 | NA | NA | TGTGCCATCAAAGCCAGAAGCTCCTACGAGCAGTACTTC | CAIKARSSYEQYF
TRBJ1-2 | TRBV28 | NA | NA | TGTGCCAGCAGTTTGACATCCTCCTTGGGGGGCTATGGTTACACCTTC | CASSLTSSLGGYGYTF
TRBJ2-3 | TRBV7-3 | NA | NA | TGTGCCAGCAGCGCCCTTTACAGTGGGCAAGATACGCAGTATTTT | CASSALYSGQDTQYF